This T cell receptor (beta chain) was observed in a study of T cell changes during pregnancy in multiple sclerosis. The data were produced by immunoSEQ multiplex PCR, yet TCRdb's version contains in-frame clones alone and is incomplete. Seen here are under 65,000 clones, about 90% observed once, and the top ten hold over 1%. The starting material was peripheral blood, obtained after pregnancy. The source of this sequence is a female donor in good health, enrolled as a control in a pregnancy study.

CDR3 nucleotides: TGTGCCAGTTTGGACACATCATTCTACGAGCAGTACTTC. Translated, it gives CASLDTSFYEQYF. The rearrangement joins TRBV2 to TRBJ2-7, with a weak D call TRBD1 (5 bases). V was pared by 9 bases and J by 3 bases, with 15 bases between. Germline lookup yields CDR1 SNHLY and CDR2 FYNNEI. This CDR3 comprises 13 residues. Complete variable domain (other parts from reference TRBV2 and TRBJ2-7): EPEVTQTPSHQVTQMGQEVILRCVPISNHLYFYWYRQILGQKVEFLVSFYNNEISEKSEIFDDQFSVERPDGSNFTLKIRSTKLEDSAMYFCASLDTSFYEQYFGPGTRLTVT.